The table lists the clone carrying this TCR beta chain with a few counts. Its matching antigen is unknown. These data come from a study of vaccination effects on CD4 cells after COVID-19. General study points: The study, lacking early post-infection timepoints, had few convalescent patients.

The CDR3 totals 18 residues. Per germline, CDR1 SGHRS and CDR2 YFSETQ. V lost 3 bases, J lost 0 bases, and 8 bases stayed unmatched. Cultured cells yielded isolated CD4+ T cells after around 9 days. Method: immunoSEQ multiplex PCR; TCRdb's copy keeps in-frame clones and lacks some. The table has 45,000 to 60,000 clones, about three quarters seen once. This receptor was obtained from a human donor who received a COVID-19 vaccine. The V gene is TRBV5-1, the J gene TRBJ2-2, with 10 nucleotides matching TRBD2. The material sequenced was CD4+ T cells from PBMCs cultured without peptide, taken before COVID-19 vaccination. The CDR3 reads CASSSILSGGSNTGELFF. CDR3 in DNA: TGCGCCAGCAGCTCGATACTTAGCGGGGGGTCGAACACCGGGGAGCTGTTTTTT.